The 10 T cell receptor beta chains given below trace back to one sample, sequenced in a study of T cell responses to AZD1222 COVID-19 vaccine. Libraries were prepared by immunoSEQ multiplex PCR; TCRdb keeps only in-frame clonotypes and omits some of them. The sample shows about 180,000 clones, 94% of them seen only once. The specimen comprised peripheral blood, sampled 28 days after the second AZD1222 dose. These receptors were collected from an adult who received the AZD1222 COVID-19 vaccine.

This chain connects TRBV7-2 to TRBJ2-3, with 10 nucleotides matching TRBD2. Germline V gene data show CDR1 as SGHTA and CDR2 as FQGNSA. The CDR3 is made up of 17 amino acids. Trimming at V came to 0 bases and at J to 2 bases, leaving 5 bases not matched to a gene. DNA of the CDR3: TGTGCCAGCAGCTTAGCGCTAGCGGGGGCCCTCACAGATACGCAGTATTTT. It encodes CASSLALAGALTDTQYF.

The chain combines TRBV7-9 with TRBJ1-2, with D perhaps matching TRBD1 (6 bases). The CDR3 has 16 amino acids. The germline V and J ends were trimmed by 4 bases and 5 bases, with 20 bases remaining between them. The germline CDR1 and CDR2 sequences are SEHNR and FQNEAQ (reference sequence). CDR3 amino acids: CASSSNQGHATYGYTF. Written as DNA, the CDR3 is TGTGCCAGCAGCTCTAATCAGGGACACGCGACTTATGGCTACACCTTC.

This clone was observed a handful of times. This chain uses TRBV12-3 or TRBV12-4 with TRBJ1-2; a weak D match, TRBD1 (6 bases). V gave up 7 bases and J gave up 4 bases, with 10 bases separating them. This CDR3 has 12 residues. The CDR3 coding sequence is TGTGCCAGCACCCAACAGGGCTATGGCTACACCTTC. This codes for CASTQQGYGYTF.

V is TRBV7-9 and J is TRBJ1-1; D gene ambiguous. The CDR3 contains 11 residues. CDR1 and CDR2 (germline): SEHNR, FQNEAQ (reference sequence). Trimming stripped 6 bases from V and 7 bases from J, with 9 bases between. The CDR3 region has the DNA TGTGCCAGCAGTTCGACTCGTGAAGCTTTCTTT. This codes for CASSSTREAFF.

The rearrangement links TRBV5-1 to TRBJ1-2; 12 bases map to TRBD1. V shed 2 bases and J 5 bases; nucleotides not matched to a gene: 4. CDR3 length: 15 residues. The germline V gene encodes CDR1 SGHRS and CDR2 YFSETQ. In DNA, the CDR3 is TGCGCCAGCAGCTTAGGGACAGGGGGCCTTTATGGCTACACCTTC. This sequence encodes CASSLGTGGLYGYTF.

The chain carries TRBV19 and TRBJ2-2; D call uncertain. The V and J ends lost 5 bases and 4 bases respectively, with 8 bases between them. The CDR3 runs to 13 residues. In germline, CDR1 is LNHDA, CDR2 SQIVND (reference sequence). CDR3 sequence reads: CASSSWGTGELFF. CDR3 nucleotide sequence: TGTGCCAGTAGTTCCTGGGGCACCGGGGAGCTGTTTTTT.

The rearrangement links TRBV21-1 to TRBJ1-5; the D call of TRBD1 is as the table states it, not checked on the DNA. TRBV21-1 is given as a pseudogene. This CDR3 has 16 amino acids. CDR3 residues: CASSAKIEGGNQPQHF. The DNA for the CDR3 is TGTGCCAGCAGCGCCAAGATTGAGGGGGGCAATCAGCCCCAGCATTTT.

V gene TRBV14 combines with J gene TRBJ2-2; a possible D gene is TRBD2 (5 bases). CDR3 length: 15 amino acids. Per the germline V gene, CDR1 is SGHDN and CDR2 is FVKESK. With 0 bases removed from V and 3 bases from J, the gap between germline ends came to 8 bases. CDR3 in DNA: TGTGCCAGCAGCCAAGAACTGGGAGACACCGGGGAGCTGTTTTTT. Its translation is CASSQELGDTGELFF.

The V gene is TRBV12-3 or TRBV12-4, the J gene TRBJ2-5; tentatively, D is TRBD1 or TRBD2 (6 bases each). This CDR3 is built from 12 residues. The germline V and J ends were trimmed by 11 bases and 2 bases, with 12 bases remaining between them. CDR3 amino acids: CAGQTRQETQYF. The CDR3 DNA follows: TGTGCCGGACAGACTAGACAAGAGACCCAGTACTTC.

V and J are TRBV7-9 and TRBJ1-2, with a possible D match to TRBD1 (5 bases). The V gene's germline CDR1 is SEHNR and CDR2 FQNEAQ (reference sequence). Trimming took 5 bases from V and 6 from J, leaving 19 bases between them. This CDR3 has 15 amino acids. CDR3 in DNA: TGTGCCAGCAGCATAACCTCCCGGGGCAGGGATGGCTACACCTTC. Amino acids: CASSITSRGRDGYTF. Based on the CDR3 plus reference TRBV7-9 and TRBJ1-2, the full variable domain is DTGVSQNPRHKITKRGQNVTFRCDPISEHNRLYWYRQTLGQGPEFLTYFQNEAQLEKSRLLSDRFSAERPKGSFSTLEIQRTEQGDSAMYLCASSITSRGRDGYTFGSGTRLTVV.